This T cell receptor beta chain appears in the sequencing data of a study of blood T cell repertoires in COVID-19. Study-wide context: Nucleic acid was either cDNA or gDNA, and it came from T cells, B-cell-depleted T cells, or PBMCs.

Source study methods: For nucleated cells, counts were estimated from reference gene primer amplification. Sequencing used immunoSEQ multiplex PCR; TCRdb keeps in-frame clones, though not all of them. V and J calls and clone size are copied from that table; D and trimming were computed from the DNA. The sample has about 200,000 clones; approximately 79% are singletons. Participant ages covered about 18 to 95 years across 20 to 25 US areas. Assignment of participants to cohorts was predicated upon participant-reported clinical history. Germline V lookup: CDR1 SGHTA, CDR2 FQGNSA. This CDR3 is 14 amino acids long. V was pared by 10 bases and J by 0 bases, with 16 bases between.

The sequence came from a woman in her sixties or seventies with acute COVID-19. V usage is TRBV7-2 and J usage is TRBJ2-7; a possible D gene is TRBD1 (5 bases). The sample consisted of PBMCs or T cells enriched from blood (not recorded which). The CDR3 sequence: CAISRGLTSYEQYF. In DNA, the CDR3 is TGTGCCATATCTAGGGGTTTAACCTCCTACGAGCAGTACTTC.